This T cell receptor beta chain was found in a study of cytomegalovirus exposure and HLA in healthy donors. Of note for this clone: Its antigen remains unknown.

Overall study results and limits: The records held CMV serostatus as the only immune exposure information. Later on, an analysis tied over 15,000 TCR beta sequences to HLA alleles at 0.05 false discovery rate.

Each donor was healthy, and each was a bone marrow donor. CDR1 and CDR2 from the germline V gene are SGHNT and YYREEE (reference sequence). CDR3 length: 13 amino acids. Trimming at V came to 6 bases and at J to 5 bases, leaving 3 bases not matched to a gene. In the PCR, 60 Vbeta and 13 Jbeta primers were used. Assay used: immunoSEQ multiplex PCR; TCRdb lists only in-frame clones, some missing. The table shows 200,000 to 300,000 clones, with just under 85% occurring only once. Sequenced material: PBMCs. The clonotype comes from a woman aged 40 to 49 in good health and CMV-seropositive. The V call is TRBV5-4, the J call TRBJ2-3; TRBD1 aligns across 10 bases. CDR3: CASTRDRGDTQYF. CDR3 DNA: TGTGCCAGCACCCGGGACAGGGGAGATACGCAGTATTTT.